This T cell receptor beta chain was profiled in a study of shared clonotypes between healthy human individuals. Study information: There were three CD4 naive, three CD4 memory, two CD8 naive and one CD8 memory plates per donor.

The V end was cut by 6 bases, the J end by 4 bases, with 12 bases between. Germline CDR1 reads MDHEN; CDR2 reads SYDVKM. This CDR3 spans 13 amino acids. Selected positively for CCR7 and CD45RO-negative, naive CD8 cells excluded terminally differentiated effector memory CD45RA+ cells. As to this clone: Other DNA sequences in the same sample also yield this CDR3.

Every immunoSEQ plate was one replicate of a subset's evenly spread DNA. DNA at 200 ng, 25,000 to 35,000 T cell genomes, went into sorted-subset replicate PCRs. The data were produced by immunoSEQ multiplex PCR, yet TCRdb's version contains in-frame clones alone and is incomplete. The data hold some 2 million clones, with approximately 94% observed a single time. The chain has TRBV28 and TRBJ2-5; D call uncertain. The clonotype originates from a man between 18 and 35 years old in good health. Material for sequencing was naive CD8+ T cells sorted from blood. The CDR3 sequence: CASSPAGGETQYF. For the CDR3, the DNA is TGTGCCAGCAGCCCCGCAGGTGGAGAGACCCAGTACTTC.